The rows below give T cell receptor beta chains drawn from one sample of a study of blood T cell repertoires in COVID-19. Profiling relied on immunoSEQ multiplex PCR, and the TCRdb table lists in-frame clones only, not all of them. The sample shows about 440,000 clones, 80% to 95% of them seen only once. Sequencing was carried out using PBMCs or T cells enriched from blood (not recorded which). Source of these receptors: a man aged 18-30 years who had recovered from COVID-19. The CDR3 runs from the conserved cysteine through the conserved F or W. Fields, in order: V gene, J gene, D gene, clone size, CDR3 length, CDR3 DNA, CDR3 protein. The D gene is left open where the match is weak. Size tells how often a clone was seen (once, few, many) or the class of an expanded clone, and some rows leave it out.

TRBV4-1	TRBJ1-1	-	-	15	TGCGCCAGCAGCCGCTTCTCCGGAGGGAACACTGAAGCTTTCTTT	CASSRFSGGNTEAFF
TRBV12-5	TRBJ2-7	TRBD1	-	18	TGTGCTAGTGGTTTGGACCGGAAAACAGGGGGCGCGTCCTACGAGCAGTACTTC	CASGLDRKTGGASYEQYF
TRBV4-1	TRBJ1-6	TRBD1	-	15	TGCGCCAGCAGCCCCTGGACAGGGGGTAATTCACCCCTCCACTTT	CASSPWTGGNSPLHF
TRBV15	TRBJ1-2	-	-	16	TGTGCCACCAGTAGGAATACGGGTCTCGAGCACTATGGCTACACCTTC	CATSRNTGLEHYGYTF
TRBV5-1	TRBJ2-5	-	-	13	TGCGCCAGCAGGGACTCAAGCAGGGAGACCCAGTACTTC	CASRDSSRETQYF
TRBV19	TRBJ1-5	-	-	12	TGTGCCAGTAACTTCCGCAACCAGCCCCAGCATTTT	CASNFRNQPQHF
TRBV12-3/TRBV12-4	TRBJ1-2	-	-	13	TGTGCCAGCAGTTTGGGGGGGAACTATGGCTACACCTTC	CASSLGGNYGYTF
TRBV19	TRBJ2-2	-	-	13	TGTGCCAGTAGTAGAGGTAACACCGGGGAGCTGTTTTTT	CASSRGNTGELFF
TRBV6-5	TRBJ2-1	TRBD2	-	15	TGTGCCAGCAAGTACTATACTAGCGGGGGGGATGAGCAGTTCTTC	CASKYYTSGGDEQFF
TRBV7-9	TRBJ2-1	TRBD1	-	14	TGTGCCAGCAGCCGCCCCGACAGGGGCGATGAGCAGTTCTTC	CASSRPDRGDEQFF
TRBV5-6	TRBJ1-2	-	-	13	TGTGCCAGCAGCTCAAGGCGGGAGGATGGCTACACCTTC	CASSSRREDGYTF
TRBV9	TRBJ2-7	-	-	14	TGTGCCAGCAGCGTTGAGGGAAGCTCCTACGAGCAGTACTTC	CASSVEGSSYEQYF
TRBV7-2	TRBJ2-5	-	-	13	TGTGCCAGCTCCATCCGGTTCAAAGAGACCCAGTACTTC	CASSIRFKETQYF
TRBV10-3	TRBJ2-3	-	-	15	TGTGCCATCAGTGATTTCTTAACTAGCACAGATACGCAGTATTTT	CAISDFLTSTDTQYF
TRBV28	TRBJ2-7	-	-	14	TGTGCCAGCAGTTTATTCAGGGTAGCCCACGAGCAGTACTTC	CASSLFRVAHEQYF
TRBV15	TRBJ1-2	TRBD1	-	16	TGTGCCACCAGCAGAGACCCTTCCGACAGGGGAGGCGGCTACACCTTC	CATSRDPSDRGGGYTF
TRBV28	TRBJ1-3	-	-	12	TGTGCCAGCACCGGCTCTGGAAACACCATATATTTT	CASTGSGNTIYF
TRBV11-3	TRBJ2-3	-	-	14	TGTGCCAGCAGCTTAACTACTAGCACAGATACGCAGTATTTT	CASSLTTSTDTQYF
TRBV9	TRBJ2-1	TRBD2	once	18	TGTGCCAGCAGCGTACCTCGATTACTAGCGGGATCTGACAATGAGCAGTTCTTC	CASSVPRLLAGSDNEQFF
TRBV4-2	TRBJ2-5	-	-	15	TGTGCCAGCAGCCAAGGCGCTAGCGATCAAGAGACCCAGTACTTC	CASSQGASDQETQYF
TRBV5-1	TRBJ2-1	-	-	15	TGCGCCAGCAGCTTGTACGGGAACTCCTACAATGAGCAGTTCTTC	CASSLYGNSYNEQFF
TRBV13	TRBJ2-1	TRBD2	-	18	TGTGCCAGCAGCTCAGCTGCGGGGGGGCGGGGTGTCTGGAATGAGCAGTTCTTC	CASSSAAGGRGVWNEQFF
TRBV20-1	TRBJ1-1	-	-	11	TGCAGTGTAGTGATGAACACTGAAGCTTTCTTT	CSVVMNTEAFF
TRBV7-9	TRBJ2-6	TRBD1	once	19	TGTGCCAGCAGCTTGTTAAGGGCAGGGGGCAACTCTGGGGCCAACGTCCTGACTTTC	CASSLLRAGGNSGANVLTF
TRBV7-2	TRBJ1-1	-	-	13	TGTGCCAGCAGCTTAGCCCCCCCGGCTGAAGCTTTCTTT	CASSLAPPAEAFF
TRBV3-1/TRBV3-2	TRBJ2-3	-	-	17	TGTGCCAGCAGCCAAGTGGCCACCCAGGGGTTGGCAGATACGCAGTATTTT	CASSQVATQGLADTQYF
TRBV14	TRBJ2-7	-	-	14	TGTGCCAGCAGCCAAGGCTACGCCTCGTACGAGCAGTACTTC	CASSQGYASYEQYF
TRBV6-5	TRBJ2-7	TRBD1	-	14	TGTGCCAGCAGTTACGGGACAGGGGGCTACGAGCAGTACTTC	CASSYGTGGYEQYF
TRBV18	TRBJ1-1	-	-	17	TGTGCCAGCTCACCTGGCACAGCGGGTGGTGTGGGGACTGAAGCTTTCTTT	CASSPGTAGGVGTEAFF
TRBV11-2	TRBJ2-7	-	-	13	TGTGCCAGCAGCCTACAGGGAAGGTACGAGCAGTACTTC	CASSLQGRYEQYF
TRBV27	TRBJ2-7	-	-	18	TGTGCCAGCAGGCCTCCGGGACGGCCGACAGCGGGCCTCTACGAGCAGTACTTC	CASRPPGRPTAGLYEQYF
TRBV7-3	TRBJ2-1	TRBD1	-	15	TGTGCCAGCAGCTTAGGGGGACAGGGTAAGAATGAGCAGTTCTTC	CASSLGGQGKNEQFF
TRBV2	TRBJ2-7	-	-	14	TGTGCCTCCTCTAGCGAGATGAGCTCCTACGAGCAGTACTTC	CASSSEMSSYEQYF
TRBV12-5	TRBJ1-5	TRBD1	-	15	TGTGCTAGTGGGGGACCGGGACAGGGTTCTCAGCCCCAGCATTTT	CASGGPGQGSQPQHF
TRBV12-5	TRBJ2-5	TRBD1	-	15	TGTGCTAGTGGTTTGACCCGACAGGGCGCGGAGACCCAGTACTTC	CASGLTRQGAETQYF
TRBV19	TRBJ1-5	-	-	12	TGTGCCAGTAGGCAAGGGGTTCAGCCCCAGCATTTT	CASRQGVQPQHF
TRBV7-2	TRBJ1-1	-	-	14	TGTGCCAGCGGCCGGGGAGGGTCGAACACTGAAGCTTTCTTT	CASGRGGSNTEAFF
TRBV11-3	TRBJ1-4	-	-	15	TGTGCCAGCAGCTTTTCCCAGGCTCCTAATGAAAAACTGTTTTTT	CASSFSQAPNEKLFF
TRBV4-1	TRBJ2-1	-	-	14	TGCGCCAGCAGCCAAGACAGTTACTACAATGAGCAGTTCTTC	CASSQDSYYNEQFF
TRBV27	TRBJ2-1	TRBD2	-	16	TGTGCCAGCAGTTTATTGTCTAGCGGGAGCTACAATGAGCAGTTCTTC	CASSLLSSGSYNEQFF
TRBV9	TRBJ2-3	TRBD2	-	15	TGTGCCAGCAGCGCAGGGACTAGCACGACAGATACGCAGTATTTT	CASSAGTSTTDTQYF
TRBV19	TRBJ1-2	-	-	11	TGTGCCAGTAATGCAGGGGATGGCTACACCTTC	CASNAGDGYTF
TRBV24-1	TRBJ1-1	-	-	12	TGTGCCACCAGTGATCGGTCAGGTGAAGCTTTCTTT	CATSDRSGEAFF
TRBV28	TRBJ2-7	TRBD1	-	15	TGTGCCAGCAGTCCCAGGGGACAGCTCTCCTACGAGCAGTACTTC	CASSPRGQLSYEQYF
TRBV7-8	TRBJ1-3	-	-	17	TGTGCCAGCAGTCCCGTCTGGGGGGGATCACCTGGAAACACCATATATTTT	CASSPVWGGSPGNTIYF
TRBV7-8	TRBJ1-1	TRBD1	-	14	TGTGCCAGCAGCCCCGGACAGGGGCACACTGAAGCTTTCTTT	CASSPGQGHTEAFF
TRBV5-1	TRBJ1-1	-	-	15	TGCGCCAGCAGCTCAACAGGGCATTTAAACACTGAAGCTTTCTTT	CASSSTGHLNTEAFF
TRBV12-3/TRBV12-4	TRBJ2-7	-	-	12	TGTGCCAGCAGGGAGCTAGATTACGAGCAGTACTTC	CASRELDYEQYF
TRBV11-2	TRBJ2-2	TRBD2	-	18	TGTGCCAGCAGCTTAACCTTTACTAGCGGGAGTGGAAGCGGGGAGCTGTTTTTT	CASSLTFTSGSGSGELFF
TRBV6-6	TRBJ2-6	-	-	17	TGTGCCAGCAGTCGAGGGGCGACAGCATCTGGGGCCAACGTCCTGACTTTC	CASSRGATASGANVLTF
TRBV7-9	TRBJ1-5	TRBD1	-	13	TGTGCCAGCGTCAGGGGGAGCAATCAGCCCCAGCATTTT	CASVRGSNQPQHF
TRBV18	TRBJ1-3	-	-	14	TGTGCCAGCTCACCAAACGCCGGAGCAAACACCATATATTTT	CASSPNAGANTIYF
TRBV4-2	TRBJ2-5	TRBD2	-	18	TGTGCCAGCAGCCAAGGACTAGCGGGAGGGACGAGCCAAGAGACCCAGTACTTC	CASSQGLAGGTSQETQYF
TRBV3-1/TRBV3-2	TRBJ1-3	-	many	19	TGTGCCAGCAGCCAAGAAGTGGTAGCGAGACACATCTTAAGGGACACCATATATTTT	CASSQEVVARHILRDTIYF
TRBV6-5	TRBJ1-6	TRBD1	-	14	TGTGCCAGCGCCCTTACAGGGGCACGTTCACCCCTCCACTTT	CASALTGARSPLHF
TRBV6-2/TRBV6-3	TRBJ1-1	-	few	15	TGTGCCAGCAGTTACTGGCAGGGCGGGGTCACTGAAGCTTTCTTT	CASSYWQGGVTEAFF
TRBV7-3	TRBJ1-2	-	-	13	TGTGCCAGCAGCTTAACGGCTTTCAGTGGCTACACCTTC	CASSLTAFSGYTF
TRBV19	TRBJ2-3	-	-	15	TGTGCCAGTAGGAGGGACACATCGTTCGGAGATACGCAGTATTTT	CASRRDTSFGDTQYF
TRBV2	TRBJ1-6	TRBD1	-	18	TGTGCCAGCAGGGAACGGGACAGCTTAAACTCCTATAATTCACCCCTCCACTTT	CASRERDSLNSYNSPLHF